Detailed here is one T cell receptor (beta chain). TCRdb's copy holds only in-frame clones and misses some; the assay was immunoSEQ multiplex PCR. The table lists 250,000 to 350,000 clones, around 90% of them singletons. The CDR3 is 14 amino acids. Trimming removed 7 bases at V and 4 bases at J, with 14 bases between. Germline V CDR1 and CDR2: MNHEY, SMNVEV (reference sequence). The data derive from a study of blood T cell repertoires in COVID-19. V usage is TRBV27 and J usage is TRBJ1-3; D remains ambiguous. Source material: PBMCs or T cells enriched from blood (not recorded which). This clonotype originated in a woman aged 18-30 years who had recovered from COVID-19. CDR3 DNA sequence: TGTGCCAGCAAAGAAACTCAGGTCGGAAACACCATATATTTT. Protein product: CASKETQVGNTIYF.